The source of this TCR beta chain is a study of graft-versus-host responses after intestinal transplantation (dated by TCRdb to the early 2020s). About the study as a whole: Recipients received multivisceral, liver-intestinal, or isolated intestinal transplants. Every recipient was given anti-thymocyte globulin induction, then maintenance tacrolimus and steroids for two to three years. Bulk TCR-beta CDR3 sequencing was used to track graft-versus-host and host-versus-graft alloreactive T cell clones in the graft, circulation and bone marrow after intestinal transplantation. Samples from a few later patients were sequenced in-house on an Illumina MiSeq with MiXCR processing rather than by the commercial service. A cohort of more than 20 intestinal transplant recipients, including one retransplant, was enrolled, and a few patients lacking pretransplant specimens were excluded. Alloreactive clones were identified by sequencing pre-transplant mixed lymphocyte reaction products and comparing them with unstimulated pre-transplant donor and recipient T cells. A peak of at least 4% donor T cells among recipient peripheral blood mononuclear cells was the definition used for donor T cell macrochimerism. What the research found in general, with its limitations: Early after transplant, peak levels of circulating GvH clones were associated with declines in HvG clones. Conclusions were limited by the relatively low number and heterogeneity of intestinal transplant patients. GvH clones turned up in recipient bone marrow, with some appearing earlier in ileal mucosa or blood, a pattern consistent with an intestinal mucosal origin. In the allografts of patients with donor T cell macrochimerism, GvH to HvG T cell clonal ratios were high.

As regards this clone: No cognate antigen has been identified for it. Base qualities are not at hand, and no much larger clone is one base apart.

The label giving this sample's time point can be read as: cells obtained before transplantation from donor or recipient. CD3+CD4+ and CD3+CD8+ populations were FACS-sorted from unstimulated pre-transplant donor and recipient cells taken from spleen or lymph nodes. Ends trimmed: V by 2 bases, J by 5 bases; bases unmatched to a gene: 7. The CDR3 covers 16 residues, taking in both the cysteine and the phenylalanine. Only the CDR3 DNA stays, 48 bases, in frame from base 1. The germline V gene specifies WSHSY as CDR1 and SAAADI as CDR2. Libraries were made using the immunoSEQ multiplex PCR assay. For most patients, genomic DNA was isolated using the Qiagen DNeasy Blood and Tissue Kit and was shipped frozen to Adaptive Biotechnologies for TCR sequencing. Adaptive Biotechnologies carried out high-throughput TCR-beta CDR3 sequencing of genomic DNA for most patients. From the authors' description of their analysis: Adaptive's ImmunoSEQ software supplied the TCR sequencing data for 15 to 20 patients, while MiXCR and VDJtools were used to process a few other patients. To correct CD4 versus CD8 sorting errors, any sequence found in both subsets at a frequency ratio below 5:1 was removed. Because the origin of CDR3 nucleotide sequences shared between donor and recipient could not be assigned, those sequences were removed. To be classed as alloreactive, a clone needed at least 2-fold expansion over unstimulated cells and a minimum CFSE-low frequency of 0.002% (template counts) or 0.001% (read counts). A clone was considered mappable if detected in the sequenced pre-transplant spleen, lymph node, or MLR CFSE-low populations of the donor or recipient. The cumulative frequency of alloreactive clones was calculated as a percentage of all sequences, weighted by copy number. Drawn from immuneACCESS, this table holds only the in-frame rearrangements with V and J called that TCRdb kept. Clones are partly lost; checked studies trace under half to an unresolved V gene and leave the rest unexplained. V and J calls and clone size are those listed in that table; D and trimming were worked out from the DNA. For this sample there are under 75,000 clones; roughly 90% appear just once. The ten most abundant clones make up approximately 4.1% of the sample.

The input for sequencing was unstimulated CD8+ T cells sorted from spleen or lymph node cells, taken before transplant. This clonotype was sampled from a human donor who was the organ donor for an intestinal transplant. The sequence is built from TRBV10-2 and TRBJ2-1, with 9 middle bases fitting TRBD2. The CDR3 amino acid sequence is: CASSERIAGVDNEQFF. The DNA reads TGCGCCAGCAGTGAGAGGATAGCGGGGGTTGACAATGAGCAGTTCTTC.